This T cell receptor beta chain was sequenced during a study of cytomegalovirus exposure and HLA in healthy donors. Study-wide context: A prior study identified some 100 million unique TCR beta sequences from 190 million or so T cells. Overall study results and limits: Sequencing probably produced one cluster of sequence variants that were highly shared. The authors listed 164 TCR beta chains as cytomegalovirus-associated. In a later analysis, across HLA loci, associated TCR counts were highest for DRB1, lowest for HLA-C.

Researchers ran the PCR with 60 Vbeta and 13 Jbeta primers. Using immunoSEQ multiplex PCR, the repertoire was profiled, and TCRdb retains in-frame clones only, with some absent. The repertoire consists of 120,000 or so clones, with around three quarters occurring once and the leading ten covering 3.4%. Remarks on this clone: What it recognizes is unknown.

The TCR originated in a man between 25 and 39 years old in good health and CMV-seronegative. Sequencing input: PBMCs.

The CDR3 spells CASSGGQGVYNEQFF. CDR3 in DNA: TGCGCCAGCAGCGGAGGACAGGGAGTCTACAATGAGCAGTTCTTC. The chain employs TRBV5-1 and TRBJ2-1; 8 bases map to TRBD1. The CDR3 runs to 15 residues. V shed 4 bases, J shed 3 bases, and the junction held 6 bases outside the gene matches. The V gene's germline CDR1 is SGHRS and CDR2 YFSETQ.